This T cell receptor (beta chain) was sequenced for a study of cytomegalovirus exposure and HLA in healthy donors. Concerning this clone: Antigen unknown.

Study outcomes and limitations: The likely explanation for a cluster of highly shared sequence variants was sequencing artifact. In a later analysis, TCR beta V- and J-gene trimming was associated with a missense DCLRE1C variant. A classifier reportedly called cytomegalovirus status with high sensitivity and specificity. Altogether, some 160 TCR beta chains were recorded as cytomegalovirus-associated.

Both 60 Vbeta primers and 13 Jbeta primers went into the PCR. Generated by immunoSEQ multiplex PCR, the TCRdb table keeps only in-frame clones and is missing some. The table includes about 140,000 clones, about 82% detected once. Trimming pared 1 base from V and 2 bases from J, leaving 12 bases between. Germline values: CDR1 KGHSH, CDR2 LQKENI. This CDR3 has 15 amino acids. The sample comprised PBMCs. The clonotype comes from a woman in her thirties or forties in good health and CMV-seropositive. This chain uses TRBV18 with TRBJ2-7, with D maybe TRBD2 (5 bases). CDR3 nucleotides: TGTGCCAGCTCACCACTTGCGGCCGGGACCTACGAGCAGTACTTC. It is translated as CASSPLAAGTYEQYF.